These 6 T cell receptor beta chains came from one sample sequenced in a study of glioma-infiltrating T cells after dendritic cell vaccination. The repertoire was sequenced with immunoSEQ multiplex PCR; TCRdb's copy has only in-frame clones and lacks some. Among around 78,000 clones listed, over 75% were seen once. Noted time point: after dendritic cell vaccination, including at tumor progression/relapse. Sample: blood, taken after dendritic cell vaccination. These receptors originate from a human donor with glioblastoma.

The rearrangement joins TRBV19 to TRBJ1-2; possibly TRBD1 for D (5 bases). Germline V gene lookup returns CDR1 LNHDA and CDR2 SQIVND (reference sequence). This CDR3 has 14 amino acids. Trimming took off 1 base at V and 8 bases at J, with 14 bases between the two ends. This CDR3 is CASSIGGREGGYTF. The CDR3 DNA follows: TGTGCCAGTAGTATAGGGGGCAGGGAGGGCGGCTACACCTTC.

In its sample, this clone was seen a few times. J is TRBJ2-7 and V is TRBV10-3; 7 bases are shared with TRBD1. J was trimmed by 6 bases and V by 11 bases; bases with no gene match: 16. This CDR3 is 14 amino acids long. Germline lookup yields CDR1 ENHRY and CDR2 SYGVKD. CDR3 loop: CAPGHPRRQGEQYF. The CDR3 coding sequence is TGTGCCCCGGGACATCCACGAAGACAGGGCGAGCAGTACTTC.

V usage is TRBV9 and J usage is TRBJ2-5; possibly TRBD2 for D (7 bases). This CDR3 contains 16 residues. Trimming took off 5 bases at V and 4 bases at J, with 21 bases between the two ends. Germline loops: CDR1 SGDLS, CDR2 YYNGEE. CDR3 sequence reads: CASSDPKGGGRETQYF. CDR3 nucleotide sequence: TGTGCCAGCAGTGACCCTAAGGGGGGCGGGAGAGAGACCCAGTACTTC. The whole variable domain, filled in from reference TRBV9 and TRBJ2-5, reads DSGVTQTPKHLITATGQRVTLRCSPRSGDLSVYWYQQSLDQGLQFLIQYYNGEERAKGNILERFSAQQFPDLHSELNLSSLELGDSALYFCASSDPKGGGRETQYFGPGTRLLVL.

This clone occurred many times. This chain connects TRBV2 to TRBJ2-7; weak D call: TRBD1 (6 bases). The V end lost 5 bases, the J end lost 9 bases, and 17 bases lay between the germline ends. CDR1 is SNHLY, CDR2 FYNNEI, per germline. This CDR3 region has 13 residues. Here the CDR3 DNA reads TGTGCCAGCAGTCCTACGGGGCAACAGGGGCAGTACTTC. Translated: CASSPTGQQGQYF.

This rearrangement joins TRBV12-5 to TRBJ1-1, with D hard to call. This CDR3 is built from 15 residues. V dropped 5 bases and J dropped 0 bases, with 13 bases sitting between them. CDR1 is LGHNT and CDR2 is FRNRAP in the germline V gene. Here the CDR3 reads CASGPPRVMNTEAFF. CDR3 in DNA: TGTGCTAGTGGTCCCCCCCGGGTCATGAACACTGAAGCTTTCTTT.

J is TRBJ2-7 and V is TRBV5-1, with D maybe TRBD1 (5 bases). This CDR3 comprises 15 residues. From germline, CDR1 is SGHRS and CDR2 YFSETQ. Trimming pared 0 bases from V and 6 bases from J, leaving 16 bases between. CDR3 coding DNA: TGCGCCAGCAGCTTGGACCCCAGGGCTTTGGGCGAGCAGTACTTC. Protein product: CASSLDPRALGEQYF.